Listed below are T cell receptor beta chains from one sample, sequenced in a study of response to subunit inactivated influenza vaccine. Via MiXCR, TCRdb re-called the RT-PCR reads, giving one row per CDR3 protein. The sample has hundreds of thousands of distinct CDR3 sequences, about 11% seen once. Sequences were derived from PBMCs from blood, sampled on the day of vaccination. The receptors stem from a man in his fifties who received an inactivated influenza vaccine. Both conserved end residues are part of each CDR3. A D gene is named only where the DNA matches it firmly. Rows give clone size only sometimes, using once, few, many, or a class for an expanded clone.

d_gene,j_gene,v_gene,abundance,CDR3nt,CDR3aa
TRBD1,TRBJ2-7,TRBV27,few,TGTGCCAGCAGGCGATCCGGGACAGGGTTCTACGAGCAGTACTTC,CASRRSGTGFYEQYF
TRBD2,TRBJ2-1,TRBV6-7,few,TGTGCCAGCAGAAACCCAACAGCCACCCTAGCGGGGGGTACGGTCCCCTACAATGAGCAGTTCTTC,CASRNPTATLAGGTVPYNEQFF
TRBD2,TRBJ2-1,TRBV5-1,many,TGCGCCAGCAGCTTACCTAGCGGGAGTCCCTACAATGAGCAGTTCTTC,CASSLPSGSPYNEQFF
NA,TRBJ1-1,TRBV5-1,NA,TGCGCCAGCAGCCACGACCTTAACACTGAAGCTTTCTTT,CASSHDLNTEAFF
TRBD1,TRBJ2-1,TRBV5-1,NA,TGCGCCAGCAGTGATTTCGGGACAGGGGATGATGAGCAGTTCTTC,CASSDFGTGDDEQFF
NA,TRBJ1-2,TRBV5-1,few,TGCGCCAGCAACCCGGGGGGGCTGGACTATGGCTACACCTTC,CASNPGGLDYGYTF
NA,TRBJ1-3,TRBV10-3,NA,TGTGCCAGCACTTCCGGGACCCCGGGAGTTGGAAACACCATATATTTT,CASTSGTPGVGNTIYF
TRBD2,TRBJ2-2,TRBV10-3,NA,TGTGCCATCAGACCGGGACTAGCGGGGGCCACCGGGGAGCTGTTTTTT,CAIRPGLAGATGELFF
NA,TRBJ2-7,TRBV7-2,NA,TGTGCCAGCAGCTTAGACCCAGTCTACGAGCAGTACTTC,CASSLDPVYEQYF
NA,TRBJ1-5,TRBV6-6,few,TGTGCCAGCGCATTACAAGGCATTCAGCCCCAGCATTTT,CASALQGIQPQHF
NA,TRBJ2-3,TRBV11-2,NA,TGTGCCAGCAGCTTAGCCTGGAATTCAGATACGCAGTATTTT,CASSLAWNSDTQYF
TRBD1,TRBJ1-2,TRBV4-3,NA,TGCGCCAGCAGCCAGGTGACAGGGATCCATGGCTACACCTTC,CASSQVTGIHGYTF
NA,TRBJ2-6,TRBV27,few,TGTGCCAGCAGTTTGGGGGGCGGGAATGGGGCCAACGTCCTGACTTTC,CASSLGGGNGANVLTF
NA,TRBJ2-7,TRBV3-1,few,TGTGCCAGCAGCGAAAGTCCTCAGGGGTACGAGCAGTACTTC,CASSESPQGYEQYF
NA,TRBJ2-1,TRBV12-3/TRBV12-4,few,TGTGCCAGCAGTTTTAGCTTTTTGGGGAATGAGCAGTTCTTC,CASSFSFLGNEQFF
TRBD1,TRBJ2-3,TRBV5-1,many,TGCGCCAGCAGCTTAGGACAGGGGACTGGAGATACGCAGTATTTT,CASSLGQGTGDTQYF
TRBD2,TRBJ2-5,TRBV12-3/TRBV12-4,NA,TGTGCCAGCAGTCGGTCCGGGACTAGCGGGGAGACCCAGTACTTC,CASSRSGTSGETQYF
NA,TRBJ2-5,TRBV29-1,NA,TGCAGCGCCCACCGGGGTCAAAGGACCCAGTACTTC,CSAHRGQRTQYF
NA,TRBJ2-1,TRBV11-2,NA,TGTGCCAGCAGCGGCACCCGAGGCTACAATGAGCAGTTCTTC,CASSGTRGYNEQFF
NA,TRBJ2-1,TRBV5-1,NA,TGCGCCAGCAGGGTAAATCACAATGAGCAGTTCTTC,CASRVNHNEQFF
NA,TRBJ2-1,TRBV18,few,TGTGCCAGCTCACGGCCCAACAATGAGCAGTTCTTC,CASSRPNNEQFF
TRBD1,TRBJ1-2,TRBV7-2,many,TGTGCCAGCAGCTCTATCCGGGACAGGCCTTTCTATGGCTACACCTTC,CASSSIRDRPFYGYTF
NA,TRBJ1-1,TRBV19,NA,TGTGCCAGCGCAGACAGGCCGAACACTGAAGCTTTCTTT,CASADRPNTEAFF
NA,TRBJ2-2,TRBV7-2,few,TGTGCCAGCAGCTTACGGTTGGGACGGAGGAACACCGGGGAGCTGTTTTTT,CASSLRLGRRNTGELFF
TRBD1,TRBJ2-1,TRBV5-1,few,TGCGCCAGCAGCAAAGGACAGGGGGCGGGGGCCAATGAGCAGTTCTTC,CASSKGQGAGANEQFF
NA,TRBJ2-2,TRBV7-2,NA,TGTGCCAGCAGCTTAACGACGTTCACCGGGGAGCTGTTTTTT,CASSLTTFTGELFF
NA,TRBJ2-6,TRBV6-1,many,TGTGCCAGCAGTGAAGTTTTTTGGGCTGGGGCCAACGTCCTGACTTTC,CASSEVFWAGANVLTF
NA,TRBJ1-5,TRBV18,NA,TGTGCCAGCACGGGGGAAAATCAGCCCCAGCATTTT,CASTGENQPQHF
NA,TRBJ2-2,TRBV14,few,TGTGCCAGCAGCCAAGTTTTTGGTAGCGGAGCCACCGGGGAGCTGTTTTTT,CASSQVFGSGATGELFF
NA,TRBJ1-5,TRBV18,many,TGTGCCAGCTCCCCCAACAATCAGCCCCAGCATTTT,CASSPNNQPQHF
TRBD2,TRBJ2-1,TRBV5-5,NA,TGTGCCAGCAGTTTTATTTTCAGCGGGGGGACTTACAATGAGCAGTTCTTC,CASSFIFSGGTYNEQFF
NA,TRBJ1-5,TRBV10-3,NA,TGTGCCATCAGTGAGGGGGTGGATCAGCCCCAGCATTTT,CAISEGVDQPQHF
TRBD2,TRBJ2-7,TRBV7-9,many,TGTGCCAGCAGCTTGGGAGGGAGGGCCTACGACGAGCAGTACTTC,CASSLGGRAYDEQYF
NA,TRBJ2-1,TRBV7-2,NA,TGTGCCAGCAGCTATCACGACCCCTACAATGAGCAGTTCTTC,CASSYHDPYNEQFF
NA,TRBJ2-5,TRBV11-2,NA,TGTGCCAGCAGCTTAGATTCAGGGACCTACCCTCAAGAGACCCAGTACTTC,CASSLDSGTYPQETQYF
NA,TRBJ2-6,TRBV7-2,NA,TGTGCCAGCAGTACAGGTGGCAGGGAGTCTGGGGCCAACGTCCTGACTTTC,CASSTGGRESGANVLTF
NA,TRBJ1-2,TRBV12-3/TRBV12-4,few,TGTGCCAGCAGTTTCCCCCAGGGTCGGGGAGACTATGGCTACACCTTC,CASSFPQGRGDYGYTF
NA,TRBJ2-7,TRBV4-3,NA,TGCGCCAGCAGCCAAGATCCCGTCGATGGGACTGTTACCTACGAGCAGTACTTC,CASSQDPVDGTVTYEQYF
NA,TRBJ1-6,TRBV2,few,TGTGCCACCCGAGCGGGAGGGGAAAATAATTCACCCCTCCACTTT,CATRAGGENNSPLHF
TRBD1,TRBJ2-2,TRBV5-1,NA,TGCGCCAGCAGCCAGGGACAGGGAGGTACCGGGGAGCTGTTTTTT,CASSQGQGGTGELFF
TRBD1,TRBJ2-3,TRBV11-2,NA,TGTGCCAGCAGCTTAGGGGGACAGCAAACAACAGATACGCAGTATTTT,CASSLGGQQTTDTQYF
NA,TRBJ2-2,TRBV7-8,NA,TGTGCCAGCAGCTTAAACAGGGTGAACACCGGGGAGCTGTTTTTT,CASSLNRVNTGELFF
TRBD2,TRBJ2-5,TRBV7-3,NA,TGTGCCAGCAGCTTAAGAGCGGGAGGGCCGGAGACCCAGTACTTC,CASSLRAGGPETQYF
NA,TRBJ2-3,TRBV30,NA,TGTGCCAGAAAGACTGGGGGCATAAGCACAGATACGCAGTATTTT,CARKTGGISTDTQYF
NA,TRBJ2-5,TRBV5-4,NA,TGTGCCAGCAGCTTCGACGGGGGGCCTTGGGGGCAAGAGACCCAGTACTTC,CASSFDGGPWGQETQYF
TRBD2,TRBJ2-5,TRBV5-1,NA,TGCGCCAGCAGCTTGGTTGGACTAGCCCGAGAGACCCAGTACTTC,CASSLVGLARETQYF